This TCR beta chain stems from a study of shared clonotypes between healthy human individuals. At the level of the study: Each donor's CD4 naive and CD4 memory cells filled three plates apiece, CD8 naive two, and CD8 memory one. Study-wide results and limits: In general, naive subsets displayed greater estimated richness than memory subsets did. Unshared clonotypes carried lower generation probabilities than those common to all four donors.

As regards this clone: The target antigen is unknown.

Sequencing was performed with immunoSEQ multiplex PCR; in TCRdb, only in-frame clones are kept and a portion is missing. The data hold 2 million to 3 million clones, with roughly 93% observed a single time. A CD45RA+ naive subset and a CD45RA-negative memory subset were split from CD4+ cells. The germline CDR1 and CDR2 sequences are GTSNPN and SVGIG (reference sequence). J lost 3 bases, V lost 0 bases, and 10 bases had no gene match. This CDR3 spans 17 amino acids. This receptor was obtained from a young man in good health. Some clones in this sample may be carry-over from other donors' samples. The material sequenced was naive CD4+ T cells from PBMCs. The subset was: CD45RA+ positively selected. This sequence joins TRBV30 and TRBJ1-4; 7 bases are a match to TRBD1. CDR3 in amino acids: CAWSVAPTGTANEKLFF. Here the CDR3 DNA reads TGTGCCTGGAGTGTTGCCCCTACCGGGACAGCTAATGAAAAACTGTTTTTT.